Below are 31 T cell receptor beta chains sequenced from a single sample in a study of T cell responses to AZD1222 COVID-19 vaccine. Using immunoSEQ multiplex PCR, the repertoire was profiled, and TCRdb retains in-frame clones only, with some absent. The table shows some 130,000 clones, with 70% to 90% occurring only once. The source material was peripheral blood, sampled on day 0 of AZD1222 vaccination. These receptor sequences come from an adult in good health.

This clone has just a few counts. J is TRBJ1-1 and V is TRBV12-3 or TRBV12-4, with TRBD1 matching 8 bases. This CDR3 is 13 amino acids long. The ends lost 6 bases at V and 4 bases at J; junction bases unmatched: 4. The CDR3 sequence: CASRTGEGTEAFF. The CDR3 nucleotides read TGTGCCAGCAGGACAGGGGAAGGCACTGAAGCTTTCTTT.

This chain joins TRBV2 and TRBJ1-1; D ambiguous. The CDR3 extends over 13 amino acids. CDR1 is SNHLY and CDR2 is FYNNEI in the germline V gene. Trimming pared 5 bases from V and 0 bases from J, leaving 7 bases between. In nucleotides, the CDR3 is TGTGCCAGCAGTTCAGACGTGAACACTGAAGCTTTCTTT. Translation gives CASSSDVNTEAFF.

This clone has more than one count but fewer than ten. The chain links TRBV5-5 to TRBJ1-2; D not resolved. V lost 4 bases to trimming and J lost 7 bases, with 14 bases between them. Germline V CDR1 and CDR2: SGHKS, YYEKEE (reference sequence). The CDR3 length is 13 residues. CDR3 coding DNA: TGTGCCAGCAGCCCGGGTGGAGTAGGTGGCTACACCTTC. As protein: CASSPGGVGGYTF.

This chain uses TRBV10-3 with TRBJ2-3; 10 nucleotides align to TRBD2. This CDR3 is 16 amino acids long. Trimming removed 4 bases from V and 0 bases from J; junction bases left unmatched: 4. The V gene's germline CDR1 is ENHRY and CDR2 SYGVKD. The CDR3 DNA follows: TGTGCCATCAGTGGGACTAGCGGCAAGAGCACAGATACGCAGTATTTT. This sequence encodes CAISGTSGKSTDTQYF.

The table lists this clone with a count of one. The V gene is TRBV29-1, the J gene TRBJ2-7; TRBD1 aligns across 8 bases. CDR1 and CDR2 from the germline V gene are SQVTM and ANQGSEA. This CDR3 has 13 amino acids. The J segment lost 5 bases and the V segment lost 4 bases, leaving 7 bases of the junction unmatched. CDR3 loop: CSVGSGGPNEQYF. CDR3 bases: TGCAGCGTTGGGTCAGGGGGCCCTAACGAGCAGTACTTC.

CDR3 loop: CASSIRQGRNEQFF. In DNA form, the CDR3 reads TGTGCCAGTAGTATACGGCAGGGGCGCAATGAGCAGTTCTTC. The chain couples TRBV19 to TRBJ2-1; TRBD1 is a possible D gene (6 bases). The germline CDR1 and CDR2 sequences are LNHDA and SQIVND (reference sequence). With 2 bases removed from V and 6 bases from J, the gap between germline ends came to 11 bases. CDR3 length: 14 amino acids.

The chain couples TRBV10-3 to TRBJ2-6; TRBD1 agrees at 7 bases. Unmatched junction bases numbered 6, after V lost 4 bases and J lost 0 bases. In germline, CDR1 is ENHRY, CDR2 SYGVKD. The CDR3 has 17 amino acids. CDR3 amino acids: CAISGTGPGSGANVLTF. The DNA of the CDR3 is TGTGCCATCAGTGGGACAGGCCCAGGCTCTGGGGCCAACGTCCTGACTTTC.

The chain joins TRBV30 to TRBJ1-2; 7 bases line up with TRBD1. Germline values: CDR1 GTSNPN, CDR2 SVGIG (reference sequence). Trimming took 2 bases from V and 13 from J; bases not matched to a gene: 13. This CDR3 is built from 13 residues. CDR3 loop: CAWSRQGRRAITF. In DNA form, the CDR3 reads TGTGCCTGGAGTCGACAGGGAAGAAGAGCGATCACCTTC.

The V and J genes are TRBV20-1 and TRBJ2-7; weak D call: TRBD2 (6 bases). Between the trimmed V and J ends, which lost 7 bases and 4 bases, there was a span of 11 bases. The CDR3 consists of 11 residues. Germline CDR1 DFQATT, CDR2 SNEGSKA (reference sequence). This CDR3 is CSGTGDYEQYF. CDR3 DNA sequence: TGCAGTGGGACGGGGGATTACGAGCAGTACTTC.

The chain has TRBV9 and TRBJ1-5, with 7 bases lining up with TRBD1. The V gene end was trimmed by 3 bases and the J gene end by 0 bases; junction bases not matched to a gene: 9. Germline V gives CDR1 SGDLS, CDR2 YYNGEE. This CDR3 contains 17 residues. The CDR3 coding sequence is TGTGCCAGCAGCGCCGGAGCGGGACAGTATAGCAATCAGCCCCAGCATTTT. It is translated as CASSAGAGQYSNQPQHF.

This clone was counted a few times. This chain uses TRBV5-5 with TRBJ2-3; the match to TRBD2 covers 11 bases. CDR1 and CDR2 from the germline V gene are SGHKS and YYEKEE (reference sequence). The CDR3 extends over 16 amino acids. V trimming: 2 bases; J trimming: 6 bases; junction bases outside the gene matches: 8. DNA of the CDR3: TGTGCCAGCAGCTTCTACGGGACTAGCGGTCGGGATACGCAGTATTTT. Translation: CASSFYGTSGRDTQYF. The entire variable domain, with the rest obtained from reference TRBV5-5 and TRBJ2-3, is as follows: DAGVTQSPTHLIKTRGQQVTLRCSPISGHKSVSWYQQVLGQGPQFIFQYYEKEERGRGNFPDRFSARQFPNYSSELNVNALLLGDSALYLCASSFYGTSGRDTQYFGPGTRLTVL.

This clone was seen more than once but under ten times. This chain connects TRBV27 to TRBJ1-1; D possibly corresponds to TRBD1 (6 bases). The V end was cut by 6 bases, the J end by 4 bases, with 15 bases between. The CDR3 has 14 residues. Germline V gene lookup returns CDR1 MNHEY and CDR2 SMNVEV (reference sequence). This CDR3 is CASSLLTGITEAFF. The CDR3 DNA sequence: TGTGCCAGCAGCCTCCTAACAGGGATCACTGAAGCTTTCTTT.

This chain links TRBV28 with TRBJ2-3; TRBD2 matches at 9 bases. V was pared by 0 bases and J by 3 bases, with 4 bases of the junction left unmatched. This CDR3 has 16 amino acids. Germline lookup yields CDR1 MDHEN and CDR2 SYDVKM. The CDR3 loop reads CASSLWAGGPTDTQYF. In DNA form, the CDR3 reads TGTGCCAGCAGTTTATGGGCGGGAGGGCCAACAGATACGCAGTATTTT. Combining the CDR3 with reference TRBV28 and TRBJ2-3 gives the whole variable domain DVKVTQSSRYLVKRTGEKVFLECVQDMDHENMFWYRQDPGLGLRLIYFSYDVKMKEKGDIPEGYSVSREKKERFSLILESASTNQTSMYLCASSLWAGGPTDTQYFGPGTRLTVL.

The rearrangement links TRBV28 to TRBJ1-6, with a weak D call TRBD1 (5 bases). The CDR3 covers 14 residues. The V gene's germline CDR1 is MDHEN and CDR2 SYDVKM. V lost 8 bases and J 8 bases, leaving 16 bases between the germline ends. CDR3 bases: TGTGCCAGCGCCTACGGGGCTAGGGATTCACCCCTCCACTTT. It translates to CASAYGARDSPLHF.

This CDR3 is CATSRDAGGRGGGYTF. In DNA, the CDR3 is TGTGCCACCAGCAGAGATGCGGGGGGCAGGGGGGGTGGCTACACCTTC. The chain uses TRBV15 and TRBJ1-2; TRBD1 agrees at 7 bases. V was pared by 0 bases and J by 7 bases, with 11 bases of the junction left unmatched. From germline, CDR1 is LNHNV and CDR2 YYDKDF (reference sequence). The CDR3 runs to 16 residues.

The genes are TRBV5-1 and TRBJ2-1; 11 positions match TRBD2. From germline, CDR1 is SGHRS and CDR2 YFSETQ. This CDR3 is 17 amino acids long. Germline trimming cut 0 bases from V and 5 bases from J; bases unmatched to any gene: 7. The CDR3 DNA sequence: TGCGCCAGCAGCTTGGGGTTAGCGGGAGGGCCACACAATGAGCAGTTCTTC. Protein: CASSLGLAGGPHNEQFF. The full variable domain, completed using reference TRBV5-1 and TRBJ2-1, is KAGVTQTPRYLIKTRGQQVTLSCSPISGHRSVSWYQQTPGQGLQFLFEYFSETQRNKGNFPGRFSGRQFSNSRSEMNVSTLELGDSALYLCASSLGLAGGPHNEQFFGPGTRLTVL.

As DNA, the CDR3 is TGTGCCAGCAGAAAGCAGAGCTCCTATAATTCACCCCTCCACTTT. It translates to CASRKQSSYNSPLHF. V and J are TRBV19 and TRBJ1-6; D ambiguous. V was trimmed by 9 bases and J by 0 bases, leaving 12 bases between them. In germline, CDR1 is LNHDA, CDR2 SQIVND (reference sequence). The CDR3 covers 15 residues.

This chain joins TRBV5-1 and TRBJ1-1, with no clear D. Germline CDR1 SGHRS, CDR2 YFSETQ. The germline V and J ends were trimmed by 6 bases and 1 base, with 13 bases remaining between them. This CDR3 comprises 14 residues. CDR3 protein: CASTIGGENTEAFF. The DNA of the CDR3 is TGCGCCAGCACGATTGGTGGGGAGAACACTGAAGCTTTCTTT. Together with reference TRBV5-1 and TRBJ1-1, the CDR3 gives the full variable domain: KAGVTQTPRYLIKTRGQQVTLSCSPISGHRSVSWYQQTPGQGLQFLFEYFSETQRNKGNFPGRFSGRQFSNSRSEMNVSTLELGDSALYLCASTIGGENTEAFFGQGTRLTVV.

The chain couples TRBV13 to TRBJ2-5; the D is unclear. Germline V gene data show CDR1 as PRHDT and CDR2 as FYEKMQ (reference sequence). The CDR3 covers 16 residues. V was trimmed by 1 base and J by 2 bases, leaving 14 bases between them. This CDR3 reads CASSLDRAERQETQYF. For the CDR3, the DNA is TGTGCCAGCAGCTTAGATCGGGCAGAGAGACAAGAGACCCAGTACTTC.

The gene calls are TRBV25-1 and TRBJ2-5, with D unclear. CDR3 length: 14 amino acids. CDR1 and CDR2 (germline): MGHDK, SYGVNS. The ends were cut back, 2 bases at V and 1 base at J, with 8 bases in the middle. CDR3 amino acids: CASSEPDRQETQYF. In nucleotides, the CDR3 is TGTGCCAGCAGTGAACCCGACCGCCAAGAGACCCAGTACTTC.

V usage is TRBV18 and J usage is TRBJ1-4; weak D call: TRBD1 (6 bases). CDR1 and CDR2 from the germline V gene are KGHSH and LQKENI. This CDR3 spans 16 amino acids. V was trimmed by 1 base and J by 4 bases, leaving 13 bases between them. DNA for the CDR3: TGTGCCAGCTCACCACGTGGAGGAGGGGGTAATGAAAAACTGTTTTTT. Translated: CASSPRGGGGNEKLFF.

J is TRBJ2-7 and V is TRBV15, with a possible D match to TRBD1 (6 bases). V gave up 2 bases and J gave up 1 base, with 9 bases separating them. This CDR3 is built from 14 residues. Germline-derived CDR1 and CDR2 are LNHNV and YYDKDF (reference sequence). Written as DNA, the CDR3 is TGTGCCACCAGCAGACAAACAGGGTCCTACGAGCAGTACTTC. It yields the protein CATSRQTGSYEQYF.

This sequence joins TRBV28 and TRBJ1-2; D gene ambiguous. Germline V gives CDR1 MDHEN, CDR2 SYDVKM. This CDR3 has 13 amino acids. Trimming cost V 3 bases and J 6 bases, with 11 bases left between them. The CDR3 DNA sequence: TGTGCCAGCAGTTTTCAGTTAGGCCATGGCTACACCTTC. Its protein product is CASSFQLGHGYTF.

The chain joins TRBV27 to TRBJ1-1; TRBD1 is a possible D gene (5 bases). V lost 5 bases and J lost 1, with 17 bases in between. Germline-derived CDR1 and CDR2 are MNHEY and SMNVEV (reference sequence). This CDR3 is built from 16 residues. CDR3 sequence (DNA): TGTGCCAGCAGTCCCTGGGCAGGGTCCCCGAACACTGAAGCTTTCTTT. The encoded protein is CASSPWAGSPNTEAFF.

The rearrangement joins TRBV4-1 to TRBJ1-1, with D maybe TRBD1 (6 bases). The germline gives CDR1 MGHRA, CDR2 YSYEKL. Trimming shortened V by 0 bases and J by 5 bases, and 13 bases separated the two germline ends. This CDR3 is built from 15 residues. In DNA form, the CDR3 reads TGCGCCAGCAGCCAAGAGGGTGAAGGGGGTACTGAAGCTTTCTTT. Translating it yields CASSQEGEGGTEAFF.

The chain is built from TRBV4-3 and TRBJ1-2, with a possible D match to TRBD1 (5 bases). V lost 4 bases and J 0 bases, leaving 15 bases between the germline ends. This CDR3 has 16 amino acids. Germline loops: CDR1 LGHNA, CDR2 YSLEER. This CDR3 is CASSLQLTGPNYGYTF. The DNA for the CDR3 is TGCGCCAGCAGCCTCCAGCTCACGGGGCCTAACTATGGCTACACCTTC.

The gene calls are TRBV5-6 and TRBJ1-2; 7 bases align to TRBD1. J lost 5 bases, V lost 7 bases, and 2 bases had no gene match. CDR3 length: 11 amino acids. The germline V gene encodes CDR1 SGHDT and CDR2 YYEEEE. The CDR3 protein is CASRDSYGYTF. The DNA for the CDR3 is TGTGCCAGCCGGGACAGTTATGGCTACACCTTC.

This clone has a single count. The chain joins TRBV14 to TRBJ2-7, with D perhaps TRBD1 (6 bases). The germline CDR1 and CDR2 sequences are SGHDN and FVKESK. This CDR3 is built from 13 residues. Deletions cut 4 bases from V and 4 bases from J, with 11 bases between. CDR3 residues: CASSPGTPYEQYF. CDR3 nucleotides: TGTGCCAGCAGCCCCGGGACACCATACGAGCAGTACTTC.

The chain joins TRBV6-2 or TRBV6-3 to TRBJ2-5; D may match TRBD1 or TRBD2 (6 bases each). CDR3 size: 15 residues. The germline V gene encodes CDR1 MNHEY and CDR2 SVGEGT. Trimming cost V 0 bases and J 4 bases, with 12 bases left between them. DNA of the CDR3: TGTGCCAGCAGTTACTCTGTGGGGGGCTCAGAGACCCAGTACTTC. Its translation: CASSYSVGGSETQYF.

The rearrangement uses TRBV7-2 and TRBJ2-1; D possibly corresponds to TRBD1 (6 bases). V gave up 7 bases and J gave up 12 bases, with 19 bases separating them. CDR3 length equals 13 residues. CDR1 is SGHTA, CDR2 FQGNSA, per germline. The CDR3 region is CASKAGAGLRQFF. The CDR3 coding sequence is TGTGCCAGCAAGGCAGGGGCCGGTTTACGGCAGTTCTTC.

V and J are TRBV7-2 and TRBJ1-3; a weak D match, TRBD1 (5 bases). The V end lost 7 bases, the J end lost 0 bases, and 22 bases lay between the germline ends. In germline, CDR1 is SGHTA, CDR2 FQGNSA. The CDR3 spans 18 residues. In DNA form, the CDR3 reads TGTGCCAGCACCCTGAGTGGGGTGGGGGGTATCTCTGGAAACACCATATATTTT. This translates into CASTLSGVGGISGNTIYF. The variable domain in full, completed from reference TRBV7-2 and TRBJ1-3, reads GAGVSQSPSNKVTEKGKDVELRCDPISGHTALYWYRQSLGQGLEFLIYFQGNSAPDKSGLPSDRFSAERTGGSVSTLTIQRTQQEDSAVYLCASTLSGVGGISGNTIYFGEGSWLTVV.